Listed here are 6 T cell receptor beta chains from one sample, sequenced in a study of T-cell reconstitution after alpha-beta-depleted transplantation in children. A TCRbeta library incorporating unique molecular identifiers was prepared. TCRdb itself ran the PCR reads through MiXCR, one entry per CDR3 protein. The data show hundreds of thousands of distinct CDR3 sequences, with roughly 7.7% seen just once and roughly 6% held by the top ten. The input for sequencing was PBMCs, mostly from graft donor cells, taken 180 days after TCRalphabeta/CD19-depleted stem cell transplant. These receptors were collected from a male patient aged 10-17 years who had a stem cell transplant for acute lymphoblastic leukemia, so the T cells may come from the graft donor.

This clonotype was observed at least ten times. The chain employs TRBV20-1 and TRBJ1-1; the D is unclear. Trimming removed 2 bases at V and 2 bases at J, with 3 bases between. The germline V gene encodes CDR1 DFQATT and CDR2 SNEGSKA (reference sequence). This CDR3 spans 11 amino acids. CDR3 sequence: CSARINTEAFF. In nucleotides, the CDR3 is TGCAGTGCTAGAATTAACACTGAAGCTTTCTTT.

Ten or more counts support this clonotype. The chain couples TRBV10-3 to TRBJ2-7, with D possibly matching TRBD1 (6 bases). The CDR3 length is 14 residues. V lost 5 bases and J 2 bases, leaving 13 bases between the germline ends. CDR1 and CDR2 (germline): ENHRY, SYGVKD. The CDR3 protein is CAISSRDMAYEQYF. The CDR3 DNA sequence: TGTGCCATCAGTTCCCGGGACATGGCCTACGAGCAGTACTTC.

This clonotype was found a few times. This rearrangement joins TRBV20-1 to TRBJ2-7; D remains ambiguous. There are 13 residues in the CDR3. V was shortened by 4 bases and J by 2 bases, with 12 bases between the two germline ends. Looked up from germline, CDR1 is DFQATT and CDR2 is SNEGSKA (reference sequence). The chain's CDR3 is CSATSLLAYEQYF. CDR3 DNA: TGCAGTGCTACGAGTTTGTTGGCCTACGAGCAGTACTTC.

This clonotype was observed many times. The CDR3 coding sequence is TGTGCCAGATACAGGTTTGGCACCGGGGAGCTGTTTTTT. Protein: CARYRFGTGELFF. V gene TRBV2 combines with J gene TRBJ2-2, with a weak D call TRBD1 (5 bases). V gave up 9 bases and J gave up 4 bases, with 12 bases separating them. This CDR3 region has 13 residues. Germline V gives CDR1 SNHLY, CDR2 FYNNEI.

This clonotype has more than one count but fewer than ten. CDR3 sequence: CASSLRATGVYNEQFF. In DNA, the CDR3 is TGTGCCAGCAGCTTACGGGCTACAGGGGTTTACAATGAGCAGTTCTTC. The V call is TRBV7-9, the J call TRBJ2-1, with 7 bases fitting TRBD1. CDR1 SEHNR and CDR2 FQNEAQ come from the germline V gene (reference sequence). V was pared by 2 bases and J by 4 bases, with 8 bases of the junction left unmatched. CDR3 length: 16 amino acids.

The genes are TRBV28 and TRBJ2-7; TRBD2 might be the D (7 bases). CDR1 is MDHEN, CDR2 SYDVKM, per germline. V lost 10 bases and J lost 1, with 26 bases in between. The CDR3 has 17 residues. CDR3 loop: CAIFHGGVPGQSYEQYF. The DNA of the CDR3 is TGTGCCATCTTTCATGGGGGGGTGCCGGGACAATCCTACGAGCAGTACTTC.